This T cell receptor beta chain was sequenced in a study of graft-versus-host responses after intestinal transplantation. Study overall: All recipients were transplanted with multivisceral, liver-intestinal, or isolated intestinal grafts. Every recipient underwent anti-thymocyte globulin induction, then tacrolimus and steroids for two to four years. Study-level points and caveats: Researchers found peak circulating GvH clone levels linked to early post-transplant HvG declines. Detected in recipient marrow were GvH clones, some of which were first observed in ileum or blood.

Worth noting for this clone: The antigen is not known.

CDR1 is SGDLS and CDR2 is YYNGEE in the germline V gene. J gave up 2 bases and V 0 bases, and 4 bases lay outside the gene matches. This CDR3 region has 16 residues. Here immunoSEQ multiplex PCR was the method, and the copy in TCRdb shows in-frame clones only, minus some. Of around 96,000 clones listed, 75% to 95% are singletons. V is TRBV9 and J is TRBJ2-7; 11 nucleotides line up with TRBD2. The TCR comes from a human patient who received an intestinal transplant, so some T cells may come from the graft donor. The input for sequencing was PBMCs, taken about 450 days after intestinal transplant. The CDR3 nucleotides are TGTGCCAGCAGCGTAGGTCCTAGCGGGGGGACCTACGAGCAGTACTTC. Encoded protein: CASSVGPSGGTYEQYF.